This T cell receptor (beta chain) stems from a study of monozygotic twins with inflammatory bowel disease. TCRdb re-called the 5' RACE reads, yielding one record per CDR3 amino acid sequence without DNA. The sample has just over 300,000 distinct CDR3 sequences, and its top ten clones hold 5.6%. The CDR3 contains 12 residues. Per germline, CDR1 MNHEY and CDR2 SVGEGT. V is TRBV6-2 or TRBV6-3 and J is TRBJ1-5; TCRdb gives TRBD1 as the D gene, but with no DNA this cannot be confirmed. The sample comprised blood. The receptor comes from a human donor with ulcerative colitis or Crohn's disease, or a healthy co-twin of an affected twin (not recorded which). CDR3 region: CAGRTGSEPQHF.